These T cell receptor beta chains were read from a single sample in a study of CD8+CD57+ T cells in acquired aplastic anemia. Each CDR3 protein gets one entry after TCRdb re-called the reads with MiXCR. Of about 210,000 distinct CDR3 sequences listed, over 60% are singletons. Sequencing input: sorted CD4+, CD8+, or CD8+CD57+ T cells (not recorded which) from PBMCs. The receptors originated from a human donor in good health. Both conserved end residues are trimmed from each CDR3. D genes are given only for firm matches.

TRBJ2-7	-	TRBV7-6	ASSLVVGDPHSYEQY
TRBJ2-7	-	TRBV20-1	SASDGHANSYEQY
TRBJ2-6	TRBD1	TRBV19	ASSTGQFFSGANVLT
TRBJ1-5	-	TRBV20-1	SATRGDQPQH
TRBJ2-7	-	TRBV6-2/TRBV6-3	ASSYSRPAYEQY
TRBJ1-5	-	TRBV11-3	ASSSRVYQPQH
TRBJ2-2	-	TRBV7-9	ASSPGTASGELF
TRBJ2-5	-	TRBV9	ASSVETGFPETQY
TRBJ2-7	-	TRBV4-3	ASSQDTAGVLFGQY
TRBJ1-6	TRBD1	TRBV2	ASSEPGQGNSPLH
TRBJ2-5	TRBD2	TRBV7-9	ASSSGLAGETQY
TRBJ1-2	-	TRBV29-1	SVQSYGYT
TRBJ2-7	TRBD1	TRBV20-1	SARVRTGNYEQY
-	-	TRBV5-4	ASSFLAQGGMGETQY
TRBJ2-3	-	TRBV2	ASSGRVGITQY
TRBJ1-6	TRBD1	TRBV20-1	SAGQALNSPLH
TRBJ1-4	TRBD1	TRBV12-3/TRBV12-4	ASSPTGGNEKLF
TRBJ2-5	-	TRBV9	ASSVEGGAGETQY
TRBJ1-6	-	TRBV30	AWRGNGNSPLH
TRBJ2-7	TRBD1	TRBV7-9	ASSSTGGYEQY
TRBJ2-7	-	TRBV7-2	ASSSSPRYEQY
TRBJ1-5	TRBD1	TRBV19	ASSTRRTGNGQPQH
TRBJ1-1	-	TRBV5-8	ASSLAGAQSTEAF
TRBJ1-2	-	TRBV10-3	AISENIIYGYT
TRBJ1-2	TRBD1	TRBV7-9	ASSLQGANYGYT
TRBJ1-5	TRBD1	TRBV15	ATSSGQVGFKGQPQH
TRBJ1-5	-	TRBV19	ASSVHGSNQPQH
TRBJ1-5	-	TRBV2	ASSAGSQPQH
TRBJ1-1	TRBD1	TRBV5-8	ASSLGTGSAEAF
TRBJ1-2	TRBD1	TRBV28	ASSLEGGIANYGYT
TRBJ2-7	-	TRBV7-9	ASSPGTGINEQY
TRBJ2-1	-	TRBV7-3	ASSLTGAEEQF
TRBJ2-5	TRBD2	TRBV20-1	SARDPTSGGFVETQY
TRBJ2-5	-	TRBV7-6	ASSLENQETQY
TRBJ2-7	TRBD2	TRBV15	ATSRVAGGFKQY
TRBJ2-3	TRBD1	TRBV24-1	ATSGLTGAGDTQY
TRBJ2-3	TRBD1	TRBV28	ASSFRQGAVGNTDTQY
TRBJ2-1	-	TRBV20-1	SASQGFYNEQF
TRBJ2-5	TRBD2	TRBV7-8	ASRNADGLAGAIVTQY
TRBJ1-1	-	TRBV4-1	ASSQEDDANTEAF
TRBJ2-3	-	TRBV19	ASTRGDTQY
TRBJ2-3	-	TRBV9	ASSVGFPDTQY
TRBJ1-5	-	TRBV5-5	ASSGGGSNQPQH
TRBJ1-1	TRBD1	TRBV5-1	ASSLSTGAEAF
TRBJ2-7	-	TRBV9	ASSPGGPAYEQY
TRBJ2-1	TRBD1	TRBV12-3/TRBV12-4	ASSAGGKVNEQF
TRBJ1-1	-	TRBV9	ASRGGVNTEAF
TRBJ1-1	TRBD1	TRBV9	ASSFYDREPEAF
TRBJ1-1	-	TRBV7-9	ASSPRGTEAF
TRBJ1-5	-	TRBV7-8	ASSLALASSNQPQH
TRBJ1-6	TRBD1	TRBV5-1	ASSLPGQAINSPLH
TRBJ2-5	-	TRBV10-2	ASRRESQETQY
TRBJ1-6	-	TRBV7-9	ASSPDRNSPLH
TRBJ1-1	-	TRBV4-1	ASSQEGTPEAF
TRBJ2-3	TRBD1	TRBV7-3	AGAGTGFADTQY
TRBJ2-3	TRBD1	TRBV7-6	ASSSGREGADGTDTQY
TRBJ2-7	-	TRBV7-9	ASSWDMGGFYEQY
TRBJ2-7	-	TRBV30	ACFRDYEQY
TRBJ1-6	-	TRBV2	ASRTGSGNNSPLH